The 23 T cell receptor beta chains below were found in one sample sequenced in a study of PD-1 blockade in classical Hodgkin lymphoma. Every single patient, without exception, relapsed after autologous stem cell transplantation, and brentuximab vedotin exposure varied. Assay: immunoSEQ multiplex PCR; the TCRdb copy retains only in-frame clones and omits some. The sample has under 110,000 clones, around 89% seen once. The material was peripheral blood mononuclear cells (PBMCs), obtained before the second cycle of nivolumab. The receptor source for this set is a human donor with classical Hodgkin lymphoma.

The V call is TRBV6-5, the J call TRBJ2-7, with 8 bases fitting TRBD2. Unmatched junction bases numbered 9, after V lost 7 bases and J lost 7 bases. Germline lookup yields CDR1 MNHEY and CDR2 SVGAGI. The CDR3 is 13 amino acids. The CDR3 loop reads CASKRGGLGEQYF. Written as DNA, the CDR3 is TGTGCCAGCAAACGGGGGGGGCTGGGGGAGCAGTACTTC.

CDR3 coding DNA: TGTGCCAGCCTCCTCTCCGAGGGGAAAACCAATCAGCCCCAGCATTTT. Its translation: CASLLSEGKTNQPQHF. The rearrangement uses TRBV28 and TRBJ1-5; the D gene is possibly TRBD1 (5 bases). Per the germline V gene, CDR1 is MDHEN and CDR2 is SYDVKM. Trimming left V 8 bases short and J 3 bases short, with 20 bases between. The CDR3 totals 16 residues.

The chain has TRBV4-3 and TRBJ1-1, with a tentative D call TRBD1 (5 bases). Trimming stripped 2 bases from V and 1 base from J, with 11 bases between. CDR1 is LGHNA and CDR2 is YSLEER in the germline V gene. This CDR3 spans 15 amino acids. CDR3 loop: CASSQRIGGNTEAFF. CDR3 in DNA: TGCGCCAGCAGCCAACGGATCGGGGGGAACACTGAAGCTTTCTTT.

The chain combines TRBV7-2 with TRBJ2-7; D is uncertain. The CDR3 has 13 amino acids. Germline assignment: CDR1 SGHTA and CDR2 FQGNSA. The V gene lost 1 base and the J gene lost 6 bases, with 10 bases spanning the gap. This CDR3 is CASSLGLSIEQYF. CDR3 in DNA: TGTGCCAGCAGCTTAGGTCTCTCTATCGAGCAGTACTTC.

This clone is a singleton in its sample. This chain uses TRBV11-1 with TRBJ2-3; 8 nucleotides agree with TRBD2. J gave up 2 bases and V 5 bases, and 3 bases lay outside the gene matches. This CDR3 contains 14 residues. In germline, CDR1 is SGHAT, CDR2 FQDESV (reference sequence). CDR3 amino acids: CASSHSGVTDTQYF. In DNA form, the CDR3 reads TGTGCCAGCAGCCATAGCGGGGTCACAGATACGCAGTATTTT.

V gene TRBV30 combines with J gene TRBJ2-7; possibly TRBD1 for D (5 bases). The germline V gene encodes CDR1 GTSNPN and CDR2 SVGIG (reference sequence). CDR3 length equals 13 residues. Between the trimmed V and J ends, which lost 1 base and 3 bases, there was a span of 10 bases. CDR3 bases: TGTGCCTGGAGTGGGCAGGGATTCTACGAGCAGTACTTC. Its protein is CAWSGQGFYEQYF.

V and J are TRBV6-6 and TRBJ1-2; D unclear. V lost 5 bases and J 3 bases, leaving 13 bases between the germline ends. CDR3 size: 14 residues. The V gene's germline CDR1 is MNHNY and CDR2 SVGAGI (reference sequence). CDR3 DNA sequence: TGTGCCAGCAGTGGGCAGCAGTTTTACTATGGCTACACCTTC. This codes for CASSGQQFYYGYTF.

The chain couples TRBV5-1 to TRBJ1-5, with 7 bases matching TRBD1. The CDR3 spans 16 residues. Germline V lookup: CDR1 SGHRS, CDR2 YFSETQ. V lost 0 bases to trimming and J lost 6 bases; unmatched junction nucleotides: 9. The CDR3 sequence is CASSLAEGGQGQPQHF. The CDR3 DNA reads TGCGCCAGCAGCTTGGCCGAAGGGGGCCAAGGTCAGCCCCAGCATTTT.

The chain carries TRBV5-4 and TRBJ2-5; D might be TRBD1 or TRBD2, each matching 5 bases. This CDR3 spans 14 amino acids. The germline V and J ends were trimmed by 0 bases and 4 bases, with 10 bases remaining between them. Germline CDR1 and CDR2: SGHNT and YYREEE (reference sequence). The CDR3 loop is CASSLDAGRETQYF. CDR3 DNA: TGTGCCAGCAGCTTGGATGCAGGGAGAGAGACCCAGTACTTC.

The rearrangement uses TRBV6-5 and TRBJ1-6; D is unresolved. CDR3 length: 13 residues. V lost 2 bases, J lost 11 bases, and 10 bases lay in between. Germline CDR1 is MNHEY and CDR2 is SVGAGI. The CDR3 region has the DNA TGTGCCAGCAGTTACGGTCGGGAGACACCCCTCCACTTT. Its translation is CASSYGRETPLHF.

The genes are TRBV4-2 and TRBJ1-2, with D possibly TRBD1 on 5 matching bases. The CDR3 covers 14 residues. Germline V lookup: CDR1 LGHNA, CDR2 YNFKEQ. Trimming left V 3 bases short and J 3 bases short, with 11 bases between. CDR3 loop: CASSHSGGDYGYTF. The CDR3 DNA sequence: TGTGCCAGCAGCCATTCCGGAGGGGACTATGGCTACACCTTC.

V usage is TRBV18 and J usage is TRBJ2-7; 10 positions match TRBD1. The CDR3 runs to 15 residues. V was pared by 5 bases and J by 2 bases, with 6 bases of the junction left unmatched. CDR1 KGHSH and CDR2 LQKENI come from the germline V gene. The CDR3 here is CASSIGQGEAYEQYF. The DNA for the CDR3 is TGTGCCAGCTCAATCGGACAGGGGGAGGCCTACGAGCAGTACTTC. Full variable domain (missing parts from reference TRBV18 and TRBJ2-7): NAGVMQNPRHLVRRRGQEARLRCSPMKGHSHVYWYRQLPEEGLKFMVYLQKENIIDESGMPKERFSAEFPKEGPSILRIQQVVRGDSAAYFCASSIGQGEAYEQYFGPGTRLTVT.

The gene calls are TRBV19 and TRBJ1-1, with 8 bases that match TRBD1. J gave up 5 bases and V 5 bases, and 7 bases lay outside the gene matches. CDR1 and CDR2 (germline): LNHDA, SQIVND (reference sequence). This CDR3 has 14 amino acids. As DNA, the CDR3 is TGTGCCAGTAGTCCCCAGGGGGCGCTTACTGAAGCTTTCTTT. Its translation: CASSPQGALTEAFF.

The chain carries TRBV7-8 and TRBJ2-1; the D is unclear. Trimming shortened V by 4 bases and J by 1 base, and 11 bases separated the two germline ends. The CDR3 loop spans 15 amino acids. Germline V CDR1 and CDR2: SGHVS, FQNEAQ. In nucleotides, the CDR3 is TGTGCCAGCAGCTCCCCAAGGTCATCCTACAATGAGCAGTTCTTC. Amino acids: CASSSPRSSYNEQFF.

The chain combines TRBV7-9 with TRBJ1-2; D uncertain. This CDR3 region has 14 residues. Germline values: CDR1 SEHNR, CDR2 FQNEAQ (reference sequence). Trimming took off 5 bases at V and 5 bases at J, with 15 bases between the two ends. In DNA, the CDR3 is TGTGCCAGCAGCAAAGTCTCTACGCCATATGGCTACACCTTC. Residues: CASSKVSTPYGYTF.

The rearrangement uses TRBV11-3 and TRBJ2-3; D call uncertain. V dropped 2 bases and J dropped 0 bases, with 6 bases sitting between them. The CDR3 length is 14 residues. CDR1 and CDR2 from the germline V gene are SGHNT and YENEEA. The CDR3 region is CASSLRSSTDTQYF. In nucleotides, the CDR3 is TGTGCCAGCAGCTTAAGGTCAAGCACAGATACGCAGTATTTT. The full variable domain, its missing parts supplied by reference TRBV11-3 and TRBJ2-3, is EAGVVQSPRYKIIEKKQPVAFWCNPISGHNTLYWYLQNLGQGPELLIRYENEEAVDDSQLPKDRFSAERLKGVDSTLKIQPAELGDSAVYLCASSLRSSTDTQYFGPGTRLTVL.

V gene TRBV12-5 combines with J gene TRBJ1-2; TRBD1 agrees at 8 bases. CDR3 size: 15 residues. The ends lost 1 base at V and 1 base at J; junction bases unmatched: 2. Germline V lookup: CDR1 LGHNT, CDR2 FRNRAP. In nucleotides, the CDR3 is TGTGCTAGTGGTTTGGCAGGGGGCGGTAACTATGGCTACACCTTC. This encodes CASGLAGGGNYGYTF.

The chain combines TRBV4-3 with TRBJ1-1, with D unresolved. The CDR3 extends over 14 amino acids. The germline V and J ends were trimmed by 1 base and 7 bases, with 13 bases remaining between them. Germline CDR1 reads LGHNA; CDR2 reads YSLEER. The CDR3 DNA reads TGCGCCAGCAGCCAAGCCGAGGGAAGATATGAAGCTTTCTTT. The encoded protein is CASSQAEGRYEAFF.

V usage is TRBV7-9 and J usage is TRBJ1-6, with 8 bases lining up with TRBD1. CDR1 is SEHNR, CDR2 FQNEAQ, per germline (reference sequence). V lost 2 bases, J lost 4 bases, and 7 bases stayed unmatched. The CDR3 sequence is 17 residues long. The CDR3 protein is CASSLPLGQAYNSPLHF. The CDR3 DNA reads TGTGCCAGCAGCTTACCCCTGGGACAGGCATATAATTCACCCCTCCACTTT. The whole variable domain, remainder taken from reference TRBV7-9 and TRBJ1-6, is DTGVSQNPRHKITKRGQNVTFRCDPISEHNRLYWYRQTLGQGPEFLTYFQNEAQLEKSRLLSDRFSAERPKGSFSTLEIQRTEQGDSAMYLCASSLPLGQAYNSPLHFGNGTRLTVT.

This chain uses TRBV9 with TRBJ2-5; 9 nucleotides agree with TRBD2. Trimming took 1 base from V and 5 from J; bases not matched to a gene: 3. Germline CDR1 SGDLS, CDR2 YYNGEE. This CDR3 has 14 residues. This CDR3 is CASSVSGLAETQYF. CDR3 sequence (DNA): TGTGCCAGCAGCGTATCTGGACTAGCGGAGACCCAGTACTTC. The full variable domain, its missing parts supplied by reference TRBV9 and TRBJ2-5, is DSGVTQTPKHLITATGQRVTLRCSPRSGDLSVYWYQQSLDQGLQFLIQYYNGEERAKGNILERFSAQQFPDLHSELNLSSLELGDSALYFCASSVSGLAETQYFGPGTRLLVL.

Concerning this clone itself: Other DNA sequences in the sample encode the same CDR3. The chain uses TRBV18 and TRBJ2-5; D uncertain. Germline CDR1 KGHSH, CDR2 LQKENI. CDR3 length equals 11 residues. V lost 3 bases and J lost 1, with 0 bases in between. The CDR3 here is CASSPQETQYF. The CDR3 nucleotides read TGTGCCAGCTCACCCCAAGAGACCCAGTACTTC. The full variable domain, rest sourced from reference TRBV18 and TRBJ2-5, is NAGVMQNPRHLVRRRGQEARLRCSPMKGHSHVYWYRQLPEEGLKFMVYLQKENIIDESGMPKERFSAEFPKEGPSILRIQQVVRGDSAAYFCASSPQETQYFGPGTRLLVL.

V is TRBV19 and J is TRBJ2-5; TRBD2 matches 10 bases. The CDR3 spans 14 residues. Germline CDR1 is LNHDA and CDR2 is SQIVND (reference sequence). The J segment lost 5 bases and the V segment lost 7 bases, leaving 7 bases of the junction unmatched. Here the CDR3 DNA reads TGTGCCAGTAAGAAGCGGGGGGGCGGTGAGACCCAGTACTTC. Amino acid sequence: CASKKRGGGETQYF.

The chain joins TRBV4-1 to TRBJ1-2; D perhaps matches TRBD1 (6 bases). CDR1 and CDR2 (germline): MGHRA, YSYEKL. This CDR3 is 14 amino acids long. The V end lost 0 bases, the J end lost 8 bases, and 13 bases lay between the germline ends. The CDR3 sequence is CASSQDFGGHGYTF. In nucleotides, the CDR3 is TGCGCCAGCAGCCAAGATTTCGGGGGGCACGGCTACACCTTC.